Listed below are T cell receptor beta chains from one sample, sequenced in a study of blood T cell repertoires in COVID-19. Repertoires were generated with immunoSEQ multiplex PCR, while TCRdb's copy carries only in-frame clones and drops some. There are approximately 120,000 clones in the sample; approximately 84% occur only once, and around 13% lies in the top ten. What was sequenced was peripheral blood. The receptors here all came from a human donor in a cohort sampled during active COVID-19. CDR3s include the opening cysteine and the closing phenylalanine or tryptophan. The D gene is left open where the match is weak. Not all rows give a size; the values are once, few, many and, for expanded clones, a class.

D gene: TRBD2; clone size: -; V gene: TRBV7-6; J gene: TRBJ2-3; CDR3 protein: CASSLEASGVWADTQYF; CDR3 DNA: TGTGCCAGCAGCTTAGAAGCTAGCGGGGTCTGGGCAGATACGCAGTATTTT
D gene: -; clone size: few; V gene: TRBV5-1; J gene: TRBJ2-1; CDR3 protein: CASRPGVADYNEQFF; CDR3 DNA: TGCGCCAGCAGGCCTGGGGTAGCGGACTACAATGAGCAGTTCTTC
D gene: -; clone size: -; V gene: TRBV5-4; J gene: TRBJ1-6; CDR3 protein: CASSQDSSPSNSPLHF; CDR3 DNA: TGTGCCAGCAGCCAGGACAGCTCTCCCTCTAATTCACCCCTCCACTTT
D gene: -; clone size: -; V gene: TRBV10-3; J gene: TRBJ2-6; CDR3 protein: CAISEFREGSSGANVLTF; CDR3 DNA: TGTGCCATCAGTGAATTCAGGGAAGGGTCCTCTGGGGCCAACGTCCTGACTTTC
D gene: TRBD2; clone size: few; V gene: TRBV5-1; J gene: TRBJ2-1; CDR3 protein: CASSLASGPAGVSYNEQFF; CDR3 DNA: TGCGCCAGCAGCTTGGCATCTGGCCCAGCGGGGGTCTCCTACAATGAGCAGTTCTTC
D gene: TRBD2; clone size: -; V gene: TRBV4-1; J gene: TRBJ2-3; CDR3 protein: CASSSAGGLRDTQYF; CDR3 DNA: TGCGCCAGCAGCTCAGCGGGGGGGCTTAGAGATACGCAGTATTTT
D gene: TRBD1; clone size: -; V gene: TRBV28; J gene: TRBJ2-7; CDR3 protein: CASSQETGGEQYF; CDR3 DNA: TGTGCCAGCAGTCAAGAGACAGGGGGTGAGCAGTACTTC
D gene: TRBD2; clone size: -; V gene: TRBV5-1; J gene: TRBJ2-3; CDR3 protein: CASRSLAGGLGTDTQYF; CDR3 DNA: TGCGCCAGCAGATCCCTAGCGGGGGGGCTTGGCACAGATACGCAGTATTTT
D gene: -; clone size: -; V gene: TRBV10-3; J gene: TRBJ1-3; CDR3 protein: CAISVTEGGNTIYF; CDR3 DNA: TGTGCCATCAGTGTGACAGAAGGTGGAAACACCATATATTTT
D gene: -; clone size: -; V gene: TRBV2; J gene: TRBJ1-1; CDR3 protein: CASSLSKGFLGAFF; CDR3 DNA: TGTGCCAGCAGTCTTTCTAAGGGGTTCCTGGGAGCTTTCTTT
D gene: TRBD2; clone size: few; V gene: TRBV7-8; J gene: TRBJ2-7; CDR3 protein: CASSPQGGLAGFSYEQYF; CDR3 DNA: TGTGCCAGCAGCCCACAGGGGGGACTAGCGGGGTTCTCCTACGAGCAGTACTTC
D gene: -; clone size: -; V gene: TRBV15; J gene: TRBJ1-3; CDR3 protein: CATSLRLISGNTIYF; CDR3 DNA: TGTGCCACCAGCCTAAGACTGATCTCTGGAAACACCATATATTTT
D gene: -; clone size: -; V gene: TRBV6-6; J gene: TRBJ2-3; CDR3 protein: CASSYSGGTTDTQYF; CDR3 DNA: TGTGCCAGCAGTTACAGTGGGGGGACCACAGATACGCAGTATTTT
D gene: -; clone size: -; V gene: TRBV29-1; J gene: TRBJ1-1; CDR3 protein: CSVATEGRPRGTEAFF; CDR3 DNA: TGCAGCGTTGCAACGGAGGGCAGGCCGAGGGGCACTGAAGCTTTCTTT
D gene: -; clone size: -; V gene: TRBV3-1/TRBV3-2; J gene: TRBJ1-1; CDR3 protein: CASSQGFSQKNTEAFF; CDR3 DNA: TGTGCCAGCAGCCAAGGGTTTTCGCAGAAGAACACTGAAGCTTTCTTT
D gene: TRBD2; clone size: -; V gene: TRBV3-1/TRBV3-2; J gene: TRBJ2-5; CDR3 protein: CASSPRDGAGGPEETQYF; CDR3 DNA: TGTGCCAGCAGCCCGAGAGACGGCGCGGGGGGGCCTGAAGAGACCCAGTACTTC
D gene: -; clone size: -; V gene: TRBV19; J gene: TRBJ1-1; CDR3 protein: CASIMAGANTEAFF; CDR3 DNA: TGTGCCAGTATCATGGCAGGGGCGAACACTGAAGCTTTCTTT
D gene: -; clone size: -; V gene: TRBV30; J gene: TRBJ2-6; CDR3 protein: CAWSVRGSGANVLTF; CDR3 DNA: TGTGCCTGGAGTGTACGAGGGTCTGGGGCCAACGTCCTGACTTTC
D gene: -; clone size: -; V gene: TRBV3-1/TRBV3-2; J gene: TRBJ2-4; CDR3 protein: CASSPGGLAKNIQYF; CDR3 DNA: TGTGCCAGCAGCCCCGGGGGACTAGCCAAAAACATTCAGTACTTC
D gene: TRBD1; clone size: -; V gene: TRBV5-1; J gene: TRBJ2-6; CDR3 protein: CASSWGQGAGSGANVLTF; CDR3 DNA: TGCGCCAGCAGCTGGGGACAGGGGGCCGGGTCTGGGGCCAACGTCCTGACTTTC
D gene: TRBD1; clone size: -; V gene: TRBV5-1; J gene: TRBJ1-1; CDR3 protein: CASSLGTGLSTEAFF; CDR3 DNA: TGCGCCAGCAGCTTGGGGACAGGGCTAAGCACTGAAGCTTTCTTT
D gene: -; clone size: -; V gene: TRBV5-1; J gene: TRBJ1-1; CDR3 protein: CASSHGDSTEAFF; CDR3 DNA: TGCGCCAGCAGCCACGGGGATAGCACTGAAGCTTTCTTT
D gene: TRBD2; clone size: -; V gene: TRBV27; J gene: TRBJ2-1; CDR3 protein: CASGLAGPYNEQFF; CDR3 DNA: TGTGCCAGCGGACTAGCGGGGCCATACAATGAGCAGTTCTTC
D gene: TRBD1; clone size: once; V gene: TRBV29-1; J gene: TRBJ1-4; CDR3 protein: CSVGQVVNEKLFF; CDR3 DNA: TGCAGCGTGGGACAGGTCGTTAATGAAAAACTGTTTTTT
D gene: -; clone size: -; V gene: TRBV18; J gene: TRBJ1-6; CDR3 protein: CASSPFPGKSYNSPLHF; CDR3 DNA: TGTGCCAGCTCACCCTTTCCAGGGAAAAGCTATAATTCACCCCTCCACTTT
D gene: TRBD2; clone size: -; V gene: TRBV18; J gene: TRBJ2-7; CDR3 protein: CASSEAGGSYEQYF; CDR3 DNA: TGTGCCAGCTCAGAAGCGGGGGGGTCCTACGAGCAGTACTTC
D gene: -; clone size: few; V gene: TRBV21-1; J gene: TRBJ2-2; CDR3 protein: CASSKRDSGGNTGELFF; CDR3 DNA: TGTGCCAGCAGCAAACGGGATAGCGGGGGGAACACCGGGGAGCTGTTTTTT
D gene: TRBD1; clone size: -; V gene: TRBV14; J gene: TRBJ1-1; CDR3 protein: CASSLRTGGGVTEAFF; CDR3 DNA: TGTGCCAGCAGCCTTCGGACAGGGGGCGGGGTCACTGAAGCTTTCTTT
D gene: -; clone size: -; V gene: TRBV11-2; J gene: TRBJ2-3; CDR3 protein: CASSREGDTQYF; CDR3 DNA: TGTGCCAGCAGCCGCGAGGGTGATACGCAGTATTTT
D gene: TRBD1; clone size: once; V gene: TRBV12-3/TRBV12-4; J gene: TRBJ1-2; CDR3 protein: CASSQDRVGGYTF; CDR3 DNA: TGTGCCAGCAGTCAGGACAGGGTGGGTGGCTACACCTTC
D gene: -; clone size: -; V gene: TRBV21-1; J gene: TRBJ2-7; CDR3 protein: CASSTRLTGPEQYF; CDR3 DNA: TGTGCCAGCAGCACCCGACTGACAGGGCCCGAGCAGTACTTC
D gene: -; clone size: -; V gene: TRBV6-5; J gene: TRBJ2-3; CDR3 protein: CASSSFGTRSYF; CDR3 DNA: TGTGCCAGCAGTTCTTTCGGGACTCGTTCCTATTTT
D gene: -; clone size: -; V gene: TRBV30; J gene: TRBJ1-4; CDR3 protein: CAWRSKGRATNEKLFF; CDR3 DNA: TGTGCCTGGAGATCGAAGGGGCGAGCAACTAATGAAAAACTGTTTTTT
D gene: -; clone size: few; V gene: TRBV6-5; J gene: TRBJ1-3; CDR3 protein: CASRLEMAGNTIYF; CDR3 DNA: TGTGCCAGCAGGCTCGAGATGGCTGGAAACACCATATATTTT
D gene: -; clone size: -; V gene: TRBV5-8; J gene: TRBJ2-3; CDR3 protein: CATSHGGALTDTQYF; CDR3 DNA: TGTGCCACCTCCCATGGGGGGGCCCTCACAGATACGCAGTATTTT
D gene: -; clone size: -; V gene: TRBV2; J gene: TRBJ1-3; CDR3 protein: CASSTGIWSGNTIYF; CDR3 DNA: TGTGCCAGCAGTACAGGGATCTGGTCTGGAAACACCATATATTTT
D gene: -; clone size: -; V gene: TRBV9; J gene: TRBJ2-3; CDR3 protein: CASSRRGPDTQYF; CDR3 DNA: TGTGCCAGCAGCCGAAGAGGGCCAGATACGCAGTATTTT
D gene: TRBD1; clone size: -; V gene: TRBV9; J gene: TRBJ1-4; CDR3 protein: CASSISGTGGYEKLFF; CDR3 DNA: TGTGCCAGCAGTATATCCGGGACAGGGGGCTATGAAAAACTGTTTTTT
D gene: TRBD1; clone size: once; V gene: TRBV27; J gene: TRBJ2-2; CDR3 protein: CASSFTGVPGELFF; CDR3 DNA: TGTGCCAGCAGCTTCACAGGGGTACCCGGGGAGCTGTTTTTT
D gene: -; clone size: -; V gene: TRBV9; J gene: TRBJ1-1; CDR3 protein: CASSVGSRGGTEAFF; CDR3 DNA: TGTGCCAGCAGCGTTGGGTCGAGGGGAGGGACTGAAGCTTTCTTT
D gene: -; clone size: -; V gene: TRBV6-6; J gene: TRBJ1-2; CDR3 protein: CASSYGTSDTF; CDR3 DNA: TGTGCCAGCAGTTACGGGACTTCTGACACCTTC
D gene: -; clone size: -; V gene: TRBV10-3; J gene: TRBJ2-5; CDR3 protein: CAISDAGREETQYF; CDR3 DNA: TGTGCCATCAGTGACGCAGGGCGAGAAGAGACCCAGTACTTC
D gene: -; clone size: once; V gene: TRBV25-1; J gene: TRBJ1-5; CDR3 protein: CASSESTLSNQPQHF; CDR3 DNA: TGTGCCAGCAGTGAATCAACACTAAGCAATCAGCCCCAGCATTTT
D gene: -; clone size: once; V gene: TRBV5-1; J gene: TRBJ1-2; CDR3 protein: CASSLGEQGRGYTF; CDR3 DNA: TGCGCCAGCAGCTTGGGAGAACAGGGTCGTGGCTACACCTTC
D gene: -; clone size: -; V gene: TRBV7-9; J gene: TRBJ1-2; CDR3 protein: CASSLPGYGYTF; CDR3 DNA: TGTGCCAGCAGCTTGCCGGGGTATGGCTACACCTTC
D gene: -; clone size: -; V gene: TRBV5-6; J gene: TRBJ2-2; CDR3 protein: CASSFSTGELFF; CDR3 DNA: TGTGCCAGCAGCTTCTCCACCGGGGAGCTGTTTTTT
D gene: TRBD1; clone size: -; V gene: TRBV7-6; J gene: TRBJ1-1; CDR3 protein: CASSLFGTGGLNTEAFF; CDR3 DNA: TGTGCCAGCAGCTTATTTGGGACAGGGGGTTTGAACACTGAAGCTTTCTTT
D gene: -; clone size: once; V gene: TRBV4-1; J gene: TRBJ1-2; CDR3 protein: CASSQAGNYGYTF; CDR3 DNA: TGCGCCAGCAGCCAAGCGGGGAACTATGGCTACACCTTC
D gene: -; clone size: -; V gene: TRBV7-9; J gene: TRBJ2-5; CDR3 protein: CASSLGYSHQETQYF; CDR3 DNA: TGTGCCAGCAGCTTAGGGTACAGCCACCAAGAGACCCAGTACTTC